One and the same sample provided the 32 T cell receptor beta chains below, sequenced in a study of blood T cell repertoires in COVID-19. Sequencing was performed with immunoSEQ multiplex PCR; in TCRdb, only in-frame clones are kept and a portion is missing. In the table there are roughly 170,000 clones, 88% of which are singletons. The sample consisted of peripheral blood. These receptors all come from a man aged 55 to 70 with acute or convalescent COVID-19.

The chain combines TRBV25-1 with TRBJ1-4, with 7 bases that match TRBD1. CDR3 length equals 17 residues. Germline CDR1 and CDR2: MGHDK and SYGVNS. The V gene end was trimmed by 4 bases and the J gene end by 2 bases; junction bases not matched to a gene: 10. CDR3 nucleotide sequence: TGTGCCAGCAGTGGGCCCCGCCAGACAGGGACTAATGAAAAACTGTTTTTT. This encodes CASSGPRQTGTNEKLFF.

This chain joins TRBV15 and TRBJ2-2, with TRBD1 matching over 7 bases. Germline V CDR1 and CDR2: LNHNV, YYDKDF (reference sequence). Unmatched junction bases numbered 12, after V lost 4 bases and J lost 4 bases. This CDR3 has 17 residues. The chain's CDR3 is CATSTGEGGRGTGELFF. The CDR3 region has the DNA TGTGCCACCAGCACAGGGGAAGGGGGCAGGGGCACCGGGGAGCTGTTTTTT. Full variable domain (missing parts from reference TRBV15 and TRBJ2-2): DAMVIQNPRYQVTQFGKPVTLSCSQTLNHNVMYWYQQKSSQAPKLLFHYYDKDFNNEADTPDNFQSRRPNTSFCFLDIRSPGLGDTAMYLCATSTGEGGRGTGELFFGEGSRLTVL.

The rearrangement links TRBV21-1 to TRBJ1-4. TRBV21-1 is described as a pseudogene. The CDR3 contains 15 residues. CDR3 in DNA: TGTGCCAGCAGCAAAGAGGGGGGGACTAATGAAAAACTGTTTTTT. Amino acids: CASSKEGGTNEKLFF.

This clone was seen just once. The chain links TRBV15 to TRBJ2-3; no firm D call. The CDR3 runs 16 residues. Germline CDR1 LNHNV, CDR2 YYDKDF (reference sequence). Between the trimmed V and J ends, which lost 0 bases and 2 bases, there was a span of 12 bases. CDR3 region: CATSRDPGVSTDTQYF. The DNA of the CDR3 is TGTGCCACCAGCAGAGATCCCGGAGTATCCACAGATACGCAGTATTTT.

This chain uses TRBV5-1 with TRBJ2-2, with TRBD1 matching 8 bases. This CDR3 region has 16 residues. Germline loops: CDR1 SGHRS, CDR2 YFSETQ. The J segment lost 5 bases and the V segment lost 2 bases, leaving 8 bases of the junction unmatched. The CDR3 loop reads CASSLNGRGQTGELFF. The CDR3 DNA reads as TGCGCCAGCAGCTTAAACGGCAGGGGGCAAACCGGGGAGCTGTTTTTT.

The chain links TRBV30 to TRBJ2-7, with no clear D. The CDR3 is 16 amino acids. Trimming removed 0 bases at V and 0 bases at J, with 15 bases between. CDR1 is GTSNPN, CDR2 SVGIG, per germline (reference sequence). The CDR3 is CAWSVLYRGYSYEQYF. The CDR3 DNA is TGTGCCTGGAGTGTACTTTATCGCGGCTACTCCTACGAGCAGTACTTC. The full variable domain, in which reference TRBV30 and TRBJ2-7 provide the parts outside the CDR3, is SQTIHQWPATLVQPVGSPLSLECTVEGTSNPNLYWYRQAAGRGLQLLFYSVGIGQISSEVPQNLSASRPQDRQFILSSKKLLLSDSGFYLCAWSVLYRGYSYEQYFGPGTRLTVT.

The chain employs TRBV7-9 and TRBJ1-4; TRBD1 matches at 7 bases. The germline V gene has CDR1 SEHNR and CDR2 FQNEAQ (reference sequence). The ends lost 6 bases at V and 3 bases at J; junction bases unmatched: 4. The CDR3 length is 14 residues. CDR3 loop: CASSTGVANEKLFF. Here the CDR3 DNA reads TGTGCCAGCAGTACAGGGGTGGCTAATGAAAAACTGTTTTTT.

This clone was detected once. V usage is TRBV5-4 and J usage is TRBJ1-1; 9 nucleotides line up with TRBD1. The trim removed 3 bases at V and 0 bases at J, leaving 9 bases unmatched. This CDR3 comprises 17 residues. The germline V gene has CDR1 SGHNT and CDR2 YYREEE (reference sequence). The CDR3 region has the DNA TGTGCCAGCAGCTCTACGGGGGGGGACAGGGTGAACACTGAAGCTTTCTTT. This sequence encodes CASSSTGGDRVNTEAFF.

The genes are TRBV11-2 and TRBJ1-1, with 7 nucleotides matching TRBD1. V shed 5 bases and J 0 bases; nucleotides not matched to a gene: 12. CDR1 is SGHAT and CDR2 is FQNNGV in the germline V gene. The CDR3 contains 17 residues. CDR3: CASSVRQGVQVNTEAFF. The CDR3 nucleotides read TGTGCCAGCAGCGTGCGACAGGGAGTCCAGGTGAACACTGAAGCTTTCTTT. Looking up the rest from reference TRBV11-2 and TRBJ1-1 gives the full variable domain: EAGVAQSPRYKIIEKRQSVAFWCNPISGHATLYWYQQILGQGPKLLIQFQNNGVVDDSQLPKDRFSAERLKGVDSTLKIQPAKLEDSAVYLCASSVRQGVQVNTEAFFGQGTRLTVV.

The chain joins TRBV11-2 to TRBJ2-3; the D gene is possibly TRBD2 (6 bases). V lost 5 bases, J lost 6 bases, and 15 bases lay in between. The CDR3 covers 14 residues. Per the germline V gene, CDR1 is SGHAT and CDR2 is FQNNGV. CDR3: CASSTGTSGDTQYF. CDR3 in DNA: TGTGCCAGCAGCACCGGGACTTCCGGGGATACGCAGTATTTT.

J is TRBJ1-5 and V is TRBV6-2 or TRBV6-3; D uncertain. Per germline, CDR1 MNHEY and CDR2 SVGEGT. This CDR3 has 17 amino acids. Trimming cost V 1 base and J 6 bases, with 19 bases left between them. CDR3 sequence: CASSYLLDRGWAQPQHF. As DNA, the CDR3 is TGTGCCAGCAGTTACTTACTGGATCGTGGTTGGGCTCAGCCCCAGCATTTT.

This clone was counted a few times. The chain links TRBV5-1 to TRBJ2-2; TRBD2 matches 8 bases. Germline assignment: CDR1 SGHRS and CDR2 YFSETQ. This CDR3 has 16 residues. With 0 bases clipped from V and 6 bases from J, the junction kept 7 bases outside the gene matches. This CDR3 reads CASSLGWTSLPGELFF. For the CDR3, the DNA is TGCGCCAGCAGCTTGGGTTGGACTAGCCTCCCCGGGGAGCTGTTTTTT.

The chain combines TRBV24-1 with TRBJ1-1, with unresolved D. The V gene lost 7 bases and the J gene lost 4 bases, with 12 bases spanning the gap. Germline lookup yields CDR1 KGHDR and CDR2 SFDVKD. The CDR3 is made up of 13 amino acids. The CDR3 DNA sequence: TGTGCCACCAGCCGCGGGCGAGGCACTGAAGCTTTCTTT. It is translated as CATSRGRGTEAFF.

V and J are TRBV5-5 and TRBJ1-1; D ambiguous. CDR3 length: 14 amino acids. V lost 1 base, J lost 4 bases, and 11 bases lay in between. The V gene's germline CDR1 is SGHKS and CDR2 YYEKEE (reference sequence). The CDR3 coding sequence is TGTGCCAGCAGCTTGATCGCCCGAGGCACTGAAGCTTTCTTT. Protein product: CASSLIARGTEAFF.

This chain connects TRBV6-5 to TRBJ2-7; D may be TRBD1 (5 bases). Germline CDR1 reads MNHEY; CDR2 reads SVGAGI. V was shortened by 5 bases and J by 6 bases, with 14 bases between the two germline ends. The CDR3 consists of 13 residues. The CDR3: CASSTRLDSEQYV. CDR3 DNA: TGTGCCAGCAGTACCAGACTCGACAGCGAGCAGTACGTC.

The chain joins TRBV6-6 to TRBJ1-2, with D perhaps TRBD1 (5 bases). The germline V gene encodes CDR1 MNHNY and CDR2 SVGAGI (reference sequence). This CDR3 contains 16 residues. V lost 3 bases and J lost 0, with 14 bases in between. The CDR3 here is CASSYTVDKANYGYTF. The CDR3 DNA reads as TGTGCCAGCAGTTATACCGTGGACAAGGCTAACTATGGCTACACCTTC.

This clone was detected only once. This chain uses TRBV11-1 with TRBJ1-1; D is perhaps TRBD1 (6 bases). Trimming removed 0 bases at V and 5 bases at J, with 10 bases between. CDR3 length: 14 amino acids. Germline V lookup: CDR1 SGHAT, CDR2 FQDESV (reference sequence). The DNA for the CDR3 is TGTGCCAGCAGCTTAGCCACAGGGTATACTGAAGCTTTCTTT. It is translated as CASSLATGYTEAFF.

This rearrangement joins TRBV5-1 to TRBJ2-1, with 10 bases identical to TRBD1. Germline CDR1 SGHRS, CDR2 YFSETQ. After removal of 2 bases from V and 7 bases from J, the junction contained 9 bases not matched to a gene. CDR3 size: 16 residues. The CDR3 region is CASSFLTGGARNEQFF. The CDR3 DNA reads as TGCGCCAGCAGCTTTTTGACAGGGGGCGCGCGGAATGAGCAGTTCTTC.

The chain has TRBV6-4 and TRBJ1-1, with 8 bases fitting TRBD1. Unmatched junction bases numbered 11, after V lost 4 bases and J lost 7 bases. The CDR3 totals 15 residues. The V gene's germline CDR1 is MRHNA and CDR2 SNTAGT. The CDR3 DNA follows: TGTGCCAGCAGTGGTATCGACAGGGGTAAAATTGAAGCTTTCTTT. This gives the protein CASSGIDRGKIEAFF.

The chain links TRBV2 to TRBJ2-7; weak D call: TRBD1 (6 bases). CDR1 is SNHLY and CDR2 is FYNNEI in the germline V gene. V was pared by 5 bases and J by 1 base, with 12 bases between. The CDR3 runs to 14 residues. Here the CDR3 reads CASSRGGVSYEQYF. The DNA of the CDR3 is TGTGCCAGCAGTCGAGGGGGTGTTTCCTACGAGCAGTACTTC.

A note on this clone: It may be a read error: a sequence one base away is much more abundant. Distinct nucleotide sequences in the sample also encode this CDR3. The chain recombines TRBV9 with TRBJ1-2, with 9 bases lining up with TRBD1. Germline V CDR1 and CDR2: SGDLS, YYNGEE. The CDR3 has 17 amino acids. Here the CDR3 DNA reads TGTGCCAGCAGCGCCGGACAGGGGAGACTCGCGGGCTATGGCTACACCTTT. It encodes CASSAGQGRLAGYGYTF.

The table lists this clone with a few counts. The chain uses TRBV30 and TRBJ1-6, with D hard to call. This CDR3 has 14 residues. V lost 0 bases to trimming and J lost 13 bases, with 16 bases between them. Germline V gene data show CDR1 as GTSNPN and CDR2 as SVGIG (reference sequence). The CDR3 region has the DNA TGTGCCTGGAGTGTTGGATCGGGTTCACATCCCCTCCACTTT. Translation gives CAWSVGSGSHPLHF.

The chain has TRBV11-2 and TRBJ2-2; 9 bases agree with TRBD2. Germline CDR1 reads SGHAT; CDR2 reads FQNNGV. The CDR3 runs to 15 residues. The trim removed 3 bases at V and 7 bases at J, leaving 6 bases unmatched. The CDR3 loop reads CASSFSGRSHGELFF. CDR3 DNA sequence: TGTGCCAGCAGCTTTAGCGGGAGATCCCACGGGGAGCTGTTTTTT.

J is TRBJ2-3 and V is TRBV5-1; D gene uncertain. Germline values: CDR1 SGHRS, CDR2 YFSETQ. Trimming took off 4 bases at V and 0 bases at J, with 12 bases between the two ends. The CDR3 has 15 amino acids. The CDR3 is CASSDSYPSTDTQYF. CDR3 DNA sequence: TGCGCCAGCAGCGACTCATATCCTAGCACAGATACGCAGTATTTT.

The chain is built from TRBV3-1 (or the pseudogene TRBV3-2) and TRBJ2-7, with D possibly TRBD2 on 5 matching bases. The CDR3 extends over 15 amino acids. Germline CDR1 and CDR2: LGHDT and YNNKEL (reference sequence). Trimming removed 4 bases from V and 3 bases from J, with 16 bases in between. The CDR3 sequence is CASSLQGMGVYEQYF. Written as DNA, the CDR3 is TGTGCCAGCAGCCTACAAGGTATGGGAGTCTACGAGCAGTACTTC.

The chain employs TRBV6-5 and TRBJ1-2; 7 positions agree with TRBD1. Trimming took 0 bases from V and 6 from J; bases not matched to a gene: 4. CDR3 length: 14 residues. In germline, CDR1 is MNHEY, CDR2 SVGAGI. CDR3 region: CASSYSPGTDGYTF. As DNA, the CDR3 is TGTGCCAGCAGTTACTCACCCGGGACAGATGGCTACACCTTC.

The chain recombines TRBV10-2 with TRBJ2-7; D is ambiguous. This CDR3 has 13 amino acids. The germline CDR1 and CDR2 sequences are WSHSY and SAAADI. V was clipped by 4 bases and J by 5 bases, with 12 bases between them. As DNA, the CDR3 is TGCGCCAGCAGTGCCCTGCCAAGCCACGAGCAGTACTTC. Its translation: CASSALPSHEQYF.

V gene TRBV29-1 combines with J gene TRBJ1-2; D remains ambiguous. CDR3 size: 14 residues. From germline, CDR1 is SQVTM and CDR2 ANQGSEA. V lost 4 bases and J lost 4, with 16 bases in between. The DNA of the CDR3 is TGCAGCGTTGGTGTATCTGGTCCGGGCTATGGCTACACCTTC. Its protein is CSVGVSGPGYGYTF.

The chain uses TRBV10-3 and TRBJ2-3; 8 bases agree with TRBD2. Germline V gene lookup returns CDR1 ENHRY and CDR2 SYGVKD. CDR3 size: 17 residues. V lost 6 bases to trimming and J lost 0 bases; unmatched junction nucleotides: 11. CDR3 DNA: TGTGCCATCAGGACCGACAGTAGCGGGACGAGCACAGATACGCAGTATTTT. Translated: CAIRTDSSGTSTDTQYF.

Points on this clone: At one boundary the junction diverges from the germline segment, which might be a read error. The chain joins TRBV20-1 to TRBJ2-1; D is possibly TRBD1 (6 bases). The CDR3 is 11 residues long. CDR1 is DFQATT and CDR2 is SNEGSKA in the germline V gene (reference sequence). The CDR3 sequence: CSARDRTDRLF. The CDR3 DNA is TGCAGTGCTAGAGATAGGACAGACCGGCTCTTC.

The chain recombines TRBV29-1 with TRBJ1-3; D gene uncertain. CDR1 is SQVTM, CDR2 ANQGSEA, per germline. The CDR3 runs 14 residues. V gave up 2 bases and J gave up 0 bases, with 8 bases separating them. The CDR3 sequence is CSVEPMSSGNTIYF. The CDR3, as DNA: TGCAGCGTTGAACCCATGAGCTCTGGAAACACCATATATTTT.

The chain recombines TRBV18 with TRBJ2-3, with 7 bases matching TRBD1. Trimming cost V 4 bases and J 0 bases; bases outside gene matches: 1. The CDR3 consists of 14 residues. Germline loops: CDR1 KGHSH, CDR2 LQKENI. This CDR3 is CASSQGQSTDTQYF. In DNA form, the CDR3 reads TGTGCCAGCTCACAGGGACAGAGCACAGATACGCAGTATTTT.